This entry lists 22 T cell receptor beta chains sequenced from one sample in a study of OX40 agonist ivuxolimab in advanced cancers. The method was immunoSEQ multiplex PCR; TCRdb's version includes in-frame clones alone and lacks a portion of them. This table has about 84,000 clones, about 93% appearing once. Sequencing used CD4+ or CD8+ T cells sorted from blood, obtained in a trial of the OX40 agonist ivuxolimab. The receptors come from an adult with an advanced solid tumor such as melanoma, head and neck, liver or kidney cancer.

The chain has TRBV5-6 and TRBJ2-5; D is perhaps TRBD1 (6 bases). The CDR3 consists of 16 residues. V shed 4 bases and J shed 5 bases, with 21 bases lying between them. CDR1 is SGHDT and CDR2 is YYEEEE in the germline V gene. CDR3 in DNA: TGTGCCAGCAGCCGATCGGGGCAGGGGATTTGGGAGACCCAGTACTTC. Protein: CASSRSGQGIWETQYF.

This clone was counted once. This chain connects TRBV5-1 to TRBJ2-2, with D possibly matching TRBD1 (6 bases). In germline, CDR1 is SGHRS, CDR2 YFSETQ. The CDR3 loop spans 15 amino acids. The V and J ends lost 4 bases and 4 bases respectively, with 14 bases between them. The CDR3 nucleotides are TGCGCCAGCAGCATGCGACAGGCCACCACCGGGGAGCTGTTTTTT. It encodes CASSMRQATTGELFF.

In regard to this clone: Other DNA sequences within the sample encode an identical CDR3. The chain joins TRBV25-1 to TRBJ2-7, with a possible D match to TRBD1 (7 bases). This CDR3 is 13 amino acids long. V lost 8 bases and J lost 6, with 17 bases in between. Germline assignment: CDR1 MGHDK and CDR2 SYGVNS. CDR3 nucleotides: TGTGCCAGCCACAGGGGAGGCTCCCTCGAGCAGTACTTC. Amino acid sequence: CASHRGGSLEQYF.

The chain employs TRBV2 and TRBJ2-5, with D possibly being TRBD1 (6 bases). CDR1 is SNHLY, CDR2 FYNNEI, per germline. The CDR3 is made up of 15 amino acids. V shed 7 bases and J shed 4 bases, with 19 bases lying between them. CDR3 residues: CASTSQGLGGETQYF. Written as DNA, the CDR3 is TGTGCCAGCACCTCGCAGGGGCTAGGGGGAGAGACCCAGTACTTC.

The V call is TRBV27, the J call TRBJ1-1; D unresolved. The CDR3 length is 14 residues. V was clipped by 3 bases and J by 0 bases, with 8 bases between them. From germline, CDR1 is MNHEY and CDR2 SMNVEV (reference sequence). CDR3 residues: CASSLRPMNTEAFF. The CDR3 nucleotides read TGTGCCAGCAGTTTGCGACCGATGAACACTGAAGCTTTCTTT.

The CDR3 protein is CASSYLDSDTGELFF. CDR3 DNA sequence: TGTGCCAGCAGTTACCTAGATTCAGACACCGGGGAGCTGTTTTTT. This sequence joins TRBV6-6 and TRBJ2-2; D uncertain. CDR1 MNHNY and CDR2 SVGAGI come from the germline V gene (reference sequence). Trimming pared 2 bases from V and 3 bases from J, leaving 10 bases between. The CDR3 consists of 15 residues.

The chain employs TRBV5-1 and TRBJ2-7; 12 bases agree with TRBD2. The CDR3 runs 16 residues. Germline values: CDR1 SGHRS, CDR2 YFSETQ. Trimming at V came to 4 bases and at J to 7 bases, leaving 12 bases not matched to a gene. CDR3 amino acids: CASSVGLAGAGGEQYF. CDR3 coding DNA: TGCGCCAGCAGCGTGGGACTAGCGGGCGCCGGAGGGGAGCAGTACTTC.

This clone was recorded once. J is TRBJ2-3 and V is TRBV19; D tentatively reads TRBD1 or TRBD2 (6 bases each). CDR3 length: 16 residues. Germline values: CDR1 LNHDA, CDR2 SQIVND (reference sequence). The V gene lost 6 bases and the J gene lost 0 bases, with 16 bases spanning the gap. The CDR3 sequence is CASRNPGASSTDTQYF. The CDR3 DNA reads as TGTGCCAGTAGGAATCCGGGGGCGTCTAGCACAGATACGCAGTATTTT.

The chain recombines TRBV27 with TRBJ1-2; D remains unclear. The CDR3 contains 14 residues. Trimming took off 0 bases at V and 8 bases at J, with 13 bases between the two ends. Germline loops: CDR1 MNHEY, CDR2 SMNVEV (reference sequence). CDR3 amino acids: CASSLSGRMEGYTF. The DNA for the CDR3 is TGTGCCAGCAGTTTATCGGGCAGGATGGAAGGCTACACCTTC.

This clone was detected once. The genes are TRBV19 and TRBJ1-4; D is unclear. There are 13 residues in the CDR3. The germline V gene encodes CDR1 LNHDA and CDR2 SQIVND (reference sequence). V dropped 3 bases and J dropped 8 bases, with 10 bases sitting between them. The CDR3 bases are TGTGCCAGTAGTATTAACCGTGGGGAAAAACTGTTTTTT. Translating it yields CASSINRGEKLFF.

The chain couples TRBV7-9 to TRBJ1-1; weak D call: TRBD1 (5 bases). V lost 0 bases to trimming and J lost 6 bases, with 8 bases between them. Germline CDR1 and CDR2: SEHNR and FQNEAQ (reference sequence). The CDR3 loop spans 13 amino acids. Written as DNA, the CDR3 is TGTGCCAGCAGCTTAGCAGGGGCCCCTGAAGCTTTCTTT. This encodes CASSLAGAPEAFF. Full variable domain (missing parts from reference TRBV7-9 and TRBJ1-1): DTGVSQNPRHKITKRGQNVTFRCDPISEHNRLYWYRQTLGQGPEFLTYFQNEAQLEKSRLLSDRFSAERPKGSFSTLEIQRTEQGDSAMYLCASSLAGAPEAFFGQGTRLTVV.

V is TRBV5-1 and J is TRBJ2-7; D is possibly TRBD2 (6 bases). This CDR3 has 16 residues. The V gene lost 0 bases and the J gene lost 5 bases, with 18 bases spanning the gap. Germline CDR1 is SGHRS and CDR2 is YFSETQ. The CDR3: CASSLEGWRGPNEQYF. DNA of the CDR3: TGCGCCAGCAGCTTGGAGGGGTGGAGGGGTCCCAACGAGCAGTACTTC.

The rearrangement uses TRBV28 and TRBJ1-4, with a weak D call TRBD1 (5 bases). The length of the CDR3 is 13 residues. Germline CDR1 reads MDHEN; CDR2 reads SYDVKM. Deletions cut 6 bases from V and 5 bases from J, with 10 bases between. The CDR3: CASSSGPNEKLFF. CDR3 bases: TGTGCCAGCAGCTCGGGACCAAATGAAAAACTGTTTTTT.

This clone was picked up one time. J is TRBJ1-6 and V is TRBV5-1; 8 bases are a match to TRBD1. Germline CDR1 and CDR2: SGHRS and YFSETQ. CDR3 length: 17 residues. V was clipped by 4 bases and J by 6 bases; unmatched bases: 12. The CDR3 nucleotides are TGCGCCAGCAGCCTCGGACCGCGGACAGGGTTTAATTCACCCCTCCACTTT. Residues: CASSLGPRTGFNSPLHF.

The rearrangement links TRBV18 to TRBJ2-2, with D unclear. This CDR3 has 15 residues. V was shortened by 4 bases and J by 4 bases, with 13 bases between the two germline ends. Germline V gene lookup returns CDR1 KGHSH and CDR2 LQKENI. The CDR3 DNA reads TGTGCCAGCTCACAGGTGTCAGGCTCCACCGGGGAGCTGTTTTTT. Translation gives CASSQVSGSTGELFF.

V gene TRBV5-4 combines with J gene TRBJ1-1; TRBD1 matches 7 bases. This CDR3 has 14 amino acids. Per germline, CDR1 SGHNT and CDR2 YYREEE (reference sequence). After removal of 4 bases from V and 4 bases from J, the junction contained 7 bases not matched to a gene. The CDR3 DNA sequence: TGTGCCAGCAGCCTCAGGGGGTCGGGCACTGAAGCTTTCTTT. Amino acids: CASSLRGSGTEAFF.

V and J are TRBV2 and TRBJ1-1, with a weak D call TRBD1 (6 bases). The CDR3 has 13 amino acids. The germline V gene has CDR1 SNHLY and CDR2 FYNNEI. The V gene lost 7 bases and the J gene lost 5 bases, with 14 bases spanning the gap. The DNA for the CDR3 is TGTGCCAGCATCGTACAGGGCTTGACTGAAGCTTTCTTT. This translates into CASIVQGLTEAFF.

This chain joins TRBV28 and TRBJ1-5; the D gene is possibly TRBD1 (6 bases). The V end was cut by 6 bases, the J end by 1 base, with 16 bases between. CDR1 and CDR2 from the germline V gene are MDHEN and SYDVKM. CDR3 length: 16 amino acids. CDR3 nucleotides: TGTGCCAGCAGCCCACAGGGCGGGCGGAGCAATCAGCCCCAGCATTTT. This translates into CASSPQGGRSNQPQHF.

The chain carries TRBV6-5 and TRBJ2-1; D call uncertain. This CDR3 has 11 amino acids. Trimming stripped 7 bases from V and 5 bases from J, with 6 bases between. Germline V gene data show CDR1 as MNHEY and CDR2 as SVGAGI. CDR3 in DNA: TGTGCCAGCAAGGCAGACAATGAGCAGTTCTTC. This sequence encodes CASKADNEQFF.

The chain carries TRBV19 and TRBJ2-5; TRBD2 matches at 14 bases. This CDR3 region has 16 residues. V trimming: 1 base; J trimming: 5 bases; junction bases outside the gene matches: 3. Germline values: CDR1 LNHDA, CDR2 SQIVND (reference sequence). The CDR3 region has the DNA TGTGCCAGTAGTATAGCCGGGACTAGCGGGAGTGAGACCCAGTACTTC. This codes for CASSIAGTSGSETQYF.

The CDR3 is CASSQANGANVLTF. For the CDR3, the DNA is TGCGCCAGCAGCCAAGCGAATGGGGCCAACGTCCTGACTTTC. The rearrangement links TRBV4-3 to TRBJ2-6; D unclear. Germline CDR1 reads LGHNA; CDR2 reads YSLEER. This CDR3 has 14 amino acids. V lost 1 base and J lost 3, with 4 bases in between.

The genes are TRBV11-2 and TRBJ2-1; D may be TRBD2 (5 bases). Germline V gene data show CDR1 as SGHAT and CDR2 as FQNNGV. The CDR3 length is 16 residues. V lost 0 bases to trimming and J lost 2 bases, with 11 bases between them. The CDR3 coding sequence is TGTGCCAGCAGCTTAGACGAGGGAAGCGCCTACAATGAGCAGTTCTTC. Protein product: CASSLDEGSAYNEQFF.